This T cell receptor beta chain was retrieved from a study of T cells in Graves' hyperthyroidism and ophthalmopathy. Using RNA transcripts as the source, TCR beta CDR3 regions were amplified. The primer set for the first-round RT-PCR of the TCR CDR3 was HTBI. TCRdb recomputed calls from the multiplex PCR reads with MiXCR, one row per CDR3 protein. The sample lists about 510,000 distinct CDR3 sequences; 46% were seen once. The table lists this clonotype with many counts. This TCR derives from an adult woman with Graves' disease, either hyperthyroidism or ophthalmopathy (not recorded which). Sequenced material: peripheral blood or thyroid tissue (not recorded which).

In nucleotides, the CDR3 is TGTGCCAGCAGCGCACGGGGAGGGACTATGAACACTGAAGCTTTCTTT. Translating it yields CASSARGGTMNTEAFF. This chain uses TRBV6-5 with TRBJ1-1; D might be TRBD1 (5 bases). V was cut by 6 bases and J by 0 bases, with 17 bases left in between. This CDR3 has 16 residues. CDR1 is MNHEY and CDR2 is SVGAGI in the germline V gene.